This T cell receptor (beta chain) emerged from a study of STAT5B mutations in CD4+ large granular lymphocyte leukemia. The study, taken as a whole, reports: Main leukemic clonotypes were patient-specific, but more than 20% appeared at low frequency elsewhere. Compared with healthy controls (2/35), patient top clones favored TRBV06 (8/27). Patient CD4-sorted repertoires looked more clonal than healthy CD4+ repertoires, even without putative leukemic clones.

Remarks on this clone: The antigen is not known.

TCRdb's table, derived via immunoSEQ multiplex PCR, lists solely in-frame clones and lacks some. The sample includes 30,000 to 40,000 clones, about 91% of them seen just once. Controls came from buffy coats of healthy blood donors. The CDR3 runs 15 residues. In germline, CDR1 is MNHNS, CDR2 SASEGT. The ends lost 6 bases at V and 5 bases at J; junction bases unmatched: 10. This clonotype was obtained from a human donor in good health. J is TRBJ1-2 and V is TRBV6-1; TRBD1 matches at 9 bases. Sequencing used CD4+ T cells from blood buffy coats. CDR3 nucleotides: TGTGCCAGCAGCCCCACAGGGGGCGCGTCGTATGGCTACACCTTC. Translating gives CASSPTGGASYGYTF.